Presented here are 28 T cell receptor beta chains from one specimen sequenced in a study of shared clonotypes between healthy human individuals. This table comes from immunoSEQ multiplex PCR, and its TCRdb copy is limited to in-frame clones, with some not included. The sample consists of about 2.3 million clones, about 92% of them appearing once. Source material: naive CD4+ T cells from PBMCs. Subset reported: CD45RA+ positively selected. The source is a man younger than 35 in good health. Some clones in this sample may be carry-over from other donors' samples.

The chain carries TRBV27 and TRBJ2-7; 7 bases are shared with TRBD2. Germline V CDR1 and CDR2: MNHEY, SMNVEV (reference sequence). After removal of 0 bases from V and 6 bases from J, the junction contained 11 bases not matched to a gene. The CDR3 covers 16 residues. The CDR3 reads CASSLSRWGGGSEQYF. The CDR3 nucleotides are TGTGCCAGCAGTTTATCGAGATGGGGGGGAGGGAGCGAGCAGTACTTC.

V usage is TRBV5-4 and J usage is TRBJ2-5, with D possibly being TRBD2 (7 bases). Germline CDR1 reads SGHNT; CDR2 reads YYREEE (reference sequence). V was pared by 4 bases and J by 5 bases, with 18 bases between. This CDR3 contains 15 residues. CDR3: CASSLEGGREETQYF. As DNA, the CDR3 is TGTGCCAGCAGCCTAGAGGGGGGGCGCGAGGAGACCCAGTACTTC.

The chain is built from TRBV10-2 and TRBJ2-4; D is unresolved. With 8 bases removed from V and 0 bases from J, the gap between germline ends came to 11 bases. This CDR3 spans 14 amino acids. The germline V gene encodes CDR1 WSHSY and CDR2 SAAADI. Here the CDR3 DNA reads TGCGCCAGCGGGCCGCATCTAGCCAAAAACATTCAGTACTTC. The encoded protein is CASGPHLAKNIQYF.

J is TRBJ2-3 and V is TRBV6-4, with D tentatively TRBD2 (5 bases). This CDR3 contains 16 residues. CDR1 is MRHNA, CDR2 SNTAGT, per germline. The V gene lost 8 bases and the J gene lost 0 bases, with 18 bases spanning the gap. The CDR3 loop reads CASRINGRGSTDTQYF. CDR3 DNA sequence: TGTGCCAGCCGGATTAACGGCCGGGGTAGCACAGATACGCAGTATTTT.

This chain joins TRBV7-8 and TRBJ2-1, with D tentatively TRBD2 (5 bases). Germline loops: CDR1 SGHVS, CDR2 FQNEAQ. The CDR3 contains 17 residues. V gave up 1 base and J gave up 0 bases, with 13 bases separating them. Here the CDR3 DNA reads TGTGCCAGCAGCTTAGAGAGGGTTCAGAGCTCCTACAATGAGCAGTTCTTC. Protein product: CASSLERVQSSYNEQFF.

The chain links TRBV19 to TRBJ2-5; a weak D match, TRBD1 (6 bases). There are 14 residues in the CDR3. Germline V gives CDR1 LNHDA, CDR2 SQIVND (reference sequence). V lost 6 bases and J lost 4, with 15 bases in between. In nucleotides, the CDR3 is TGTGCCAGTAGCCGACAGGCCCCCGGAGAGACCCAGTACTTC. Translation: CASSRQAPGETQYF.

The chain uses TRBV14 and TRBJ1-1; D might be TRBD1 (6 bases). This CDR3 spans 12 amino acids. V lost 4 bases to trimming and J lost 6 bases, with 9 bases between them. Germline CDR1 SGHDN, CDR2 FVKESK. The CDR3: CASSPHRAEAFF. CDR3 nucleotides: TGTGCCAGCAGCCCCCACAGGGCTGAAGCTTTCTTT.

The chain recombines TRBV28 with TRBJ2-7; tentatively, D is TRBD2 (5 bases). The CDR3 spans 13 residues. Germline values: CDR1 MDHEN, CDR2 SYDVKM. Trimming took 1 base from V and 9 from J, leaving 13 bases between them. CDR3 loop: CASSLSAVRAQYF. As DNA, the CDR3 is TGTGCCAGCAGTTTATCAGCGGTCCGGGCGCAGTACTTC.

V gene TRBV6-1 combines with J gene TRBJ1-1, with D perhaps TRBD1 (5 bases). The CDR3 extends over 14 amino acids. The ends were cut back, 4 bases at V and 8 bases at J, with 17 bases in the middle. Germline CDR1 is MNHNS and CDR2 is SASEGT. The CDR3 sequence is CASSASGLGLEAFF. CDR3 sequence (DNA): TGTGCCAGCAGTGCCTCAGGGTTGGGACTGGAAGCTTTCTTT.

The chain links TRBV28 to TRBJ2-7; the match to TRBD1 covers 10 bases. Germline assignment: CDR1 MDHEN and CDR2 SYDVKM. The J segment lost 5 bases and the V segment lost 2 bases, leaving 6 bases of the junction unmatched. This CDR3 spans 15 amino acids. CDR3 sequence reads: CASSLVRTGGDEQYF. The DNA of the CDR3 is TGTGCCAGCAGTTTAGTAAGGACAGGGGGTGACGAGCAGTACTTC.

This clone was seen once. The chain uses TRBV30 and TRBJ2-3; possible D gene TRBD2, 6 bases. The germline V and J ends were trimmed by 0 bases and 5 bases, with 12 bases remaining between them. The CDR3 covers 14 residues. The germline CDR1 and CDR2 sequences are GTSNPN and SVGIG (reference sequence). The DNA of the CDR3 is TGTGCCTGGAGTGTAGGACTACCGGGAGATACGCAGTATTTT. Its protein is CAWSVGLPGDTQYF.

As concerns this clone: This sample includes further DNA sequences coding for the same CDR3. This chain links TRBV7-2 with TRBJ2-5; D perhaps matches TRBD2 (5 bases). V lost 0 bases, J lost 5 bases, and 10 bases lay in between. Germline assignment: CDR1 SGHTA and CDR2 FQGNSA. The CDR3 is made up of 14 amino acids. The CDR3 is CASSLARGGETQYF. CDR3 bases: TGTGCCAGCAGCTTAGCGCGTGGCGGGGAGACCCAGTACTTC.

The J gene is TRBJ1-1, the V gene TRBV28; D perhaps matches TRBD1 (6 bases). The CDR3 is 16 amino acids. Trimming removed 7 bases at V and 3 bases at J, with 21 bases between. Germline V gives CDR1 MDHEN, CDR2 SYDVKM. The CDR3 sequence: CASKIHGEGEYTEAFF. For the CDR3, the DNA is TGTGCCAGCAAAATCCATGGGGAGGGGGAGTACACTGAAGCTTTCTTT.

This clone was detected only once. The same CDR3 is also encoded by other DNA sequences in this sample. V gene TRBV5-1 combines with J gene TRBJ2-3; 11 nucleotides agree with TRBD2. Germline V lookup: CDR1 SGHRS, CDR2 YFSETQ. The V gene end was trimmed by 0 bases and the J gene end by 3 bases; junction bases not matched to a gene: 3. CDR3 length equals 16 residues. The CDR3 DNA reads TGCGCCAGCAGCTTGGCAGGGACTAGCGGAACAGATACGCAGTATTTT. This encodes CASSLAGTSGTDTQYF.

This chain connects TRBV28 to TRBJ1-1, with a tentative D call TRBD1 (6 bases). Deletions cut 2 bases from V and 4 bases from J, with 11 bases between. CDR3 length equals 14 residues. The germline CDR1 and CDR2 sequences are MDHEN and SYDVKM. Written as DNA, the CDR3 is TGTGCCAGCAGTTTAAAGGGGGGTCGCACTGAAGCTTTCTTT. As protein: CASSLKGGRTEAFF.

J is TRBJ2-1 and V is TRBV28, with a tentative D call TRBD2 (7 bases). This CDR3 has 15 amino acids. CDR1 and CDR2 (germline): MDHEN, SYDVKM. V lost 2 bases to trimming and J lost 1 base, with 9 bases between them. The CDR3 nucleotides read TGTGCCAGCAGTTTAAGGGGGGGGTCCTACAATGAGCAGTTCTTC. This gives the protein CASSLRGGSYNEQFF.

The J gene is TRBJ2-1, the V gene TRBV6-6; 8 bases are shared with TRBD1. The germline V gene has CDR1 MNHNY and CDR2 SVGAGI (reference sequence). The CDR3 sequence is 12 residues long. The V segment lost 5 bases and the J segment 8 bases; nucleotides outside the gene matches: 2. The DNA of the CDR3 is TGTGCCAGCAGTGGACAGGGCGATGAGCAGTTCTTC. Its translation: CASSGQGDEQFF.

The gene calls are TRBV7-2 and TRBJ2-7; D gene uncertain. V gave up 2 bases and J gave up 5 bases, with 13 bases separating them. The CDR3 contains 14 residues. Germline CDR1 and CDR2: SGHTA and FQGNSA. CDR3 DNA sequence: TGTGCCAGCAGCTTAACGGCCGGTATGAACGAGCAGTACTTC. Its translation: CASSLTAGMNEQYF.

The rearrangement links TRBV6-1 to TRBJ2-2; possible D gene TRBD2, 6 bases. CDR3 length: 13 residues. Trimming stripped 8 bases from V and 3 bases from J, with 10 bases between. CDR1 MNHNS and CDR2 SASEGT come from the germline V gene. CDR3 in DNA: TGTGCCAGCTCAAGGGACTACACCGGGGAGCTGTTTTTT. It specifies CASSRDYTGELFF.

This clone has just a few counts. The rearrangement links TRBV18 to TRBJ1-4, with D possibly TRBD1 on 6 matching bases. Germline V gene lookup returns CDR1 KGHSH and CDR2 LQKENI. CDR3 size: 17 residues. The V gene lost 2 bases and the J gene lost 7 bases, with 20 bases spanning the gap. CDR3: CASSPTVTGKSGEKLFF. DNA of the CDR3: TGTGCCAGCTCACCAACGGTCACAGGGAAGAGTGGTGAAAAACTGTTTTTT. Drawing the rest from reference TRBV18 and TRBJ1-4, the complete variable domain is NAGVMQNPRHLVRRRGQEARLRCSPMKGHSHVYWYRQLPEEGLKFMVYLQKENIIDESGMPKERFSAEFPKEGPSILRIQQVVRGDSAAYFCASSPTVTGKSGEKLFFGSGTQLSVL.

The CDR3 coding sequence is TGCGCCAGCAGCTTTAGCGGGGGTCCCTACGAGCAGTACTTC. Protein product: CASSFSGGPYEQYF. This chain connects TRBV5-1 to TRBJ2-7; TRBD2 matches 9 bases. This CDR3 is built from 14 residues. Trimming took 2 bases from V and 2 from J; bases not matched to a gene: 2. CDR1 and CDR2 (germline): SGHRS, YFSETQ.

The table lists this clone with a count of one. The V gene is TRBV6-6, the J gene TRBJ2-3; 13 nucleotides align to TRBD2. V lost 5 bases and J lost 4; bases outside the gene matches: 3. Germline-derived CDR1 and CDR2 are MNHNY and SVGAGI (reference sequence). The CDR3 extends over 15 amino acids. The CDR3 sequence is CASSGLAGAADTQYF. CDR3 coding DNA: TGTGCCAGCAGTGGACTAGCGGGAGCCGCAGATACGCAGTATTTT.

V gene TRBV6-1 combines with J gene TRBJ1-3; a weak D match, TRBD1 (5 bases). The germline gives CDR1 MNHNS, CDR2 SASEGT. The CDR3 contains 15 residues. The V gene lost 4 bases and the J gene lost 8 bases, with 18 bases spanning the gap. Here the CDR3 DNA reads TGTGCCAGCAGTGGCGACAGAACTCGGAGCGACACCATATATTTT. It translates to CASSGDRTRSDTIYF.

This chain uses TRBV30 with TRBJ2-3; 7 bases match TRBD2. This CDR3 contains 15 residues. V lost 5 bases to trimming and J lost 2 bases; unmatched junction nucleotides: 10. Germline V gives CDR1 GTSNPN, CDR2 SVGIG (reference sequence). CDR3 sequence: CAWGRAGYITDTQYF. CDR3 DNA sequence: TGTGCCTGGGGAAGAGCGGGATACATCACAGATACGCAGTATTTT. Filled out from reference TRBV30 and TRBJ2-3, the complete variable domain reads SQTIHQWPATLVQPVGSPLSLECTVEGTSNPNLYWYRQAAGRGLQLLFYSVGIGQISSEVPQNLSASRPQDRQFILSSKKLLLSDSGFYLCAWGRAGYITDTQYFGPGTRLTVL.

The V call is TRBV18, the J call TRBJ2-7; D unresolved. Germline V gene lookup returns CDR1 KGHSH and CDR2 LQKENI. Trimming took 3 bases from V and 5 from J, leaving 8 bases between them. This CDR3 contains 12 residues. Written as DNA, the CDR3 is TGTGCCAGCTCACCTGGGGTCCACGAGCAGTACTTC. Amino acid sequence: CASSPGVHEQYF.

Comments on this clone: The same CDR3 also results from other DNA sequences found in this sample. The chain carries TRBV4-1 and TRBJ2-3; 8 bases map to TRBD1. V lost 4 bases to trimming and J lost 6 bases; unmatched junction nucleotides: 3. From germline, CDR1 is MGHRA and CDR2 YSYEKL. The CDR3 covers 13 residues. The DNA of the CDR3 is TGCGCCAGCAGCCGACAGGGGTTGGATACGCAGTATTTT. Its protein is CASSRQGLDTQYF.

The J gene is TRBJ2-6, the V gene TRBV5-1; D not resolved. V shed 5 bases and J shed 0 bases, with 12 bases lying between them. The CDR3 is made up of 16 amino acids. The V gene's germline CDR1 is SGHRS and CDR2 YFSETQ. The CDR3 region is CASSLDVASGANVLTF. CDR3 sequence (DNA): TGCGCCAGCAGTCTTGACGTTGCCTCTGGGGCCAACGTCCTGACTTTC.

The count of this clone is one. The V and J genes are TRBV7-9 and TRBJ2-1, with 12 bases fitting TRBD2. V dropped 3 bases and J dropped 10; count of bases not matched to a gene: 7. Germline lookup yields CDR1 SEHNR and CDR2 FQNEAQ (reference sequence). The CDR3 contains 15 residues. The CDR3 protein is CASSLGLAGGQEQFF. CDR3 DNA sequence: TGTGCCAGCAGCTTGGGGCTAGCGGGAGGGCAGGAGCAGTTCTTC.